Listed below are T cell receptor beta chains from one sample, sequenced in a study of PD-L1 blockade in urothelial cancer. Repertoires were generated with immunoSEQ multiplex PCR, while TCRdb's copy carries only in-frame clones and drops some. The repertoire holds about 130,000 clones, with roughly 80% as singletons. This material consisted of PBMCs, taken around atezolizumab (anti-PD-L1) treatment. Receptors originate from a man in his forties or fifties with urothelial cancer. The CDR3 runs from the conserved cysteine through the conserved F or W. The D gene is left open where the match is weak. Part of the rows lack a size; the others show once, few, many or a class for expanded clones.

>TRBV5-8|TRBJ2-3|many|TRBD1
CASSLEQGIDTQYF
TGTGCCAGCAGCTTAGAACAGGGGATAGATACGCAGTATTTT
>TRBV4-1|TRBJ2-1|.|TRBD2
CASEPGLAGVNEQFF
TGCGCCAGCGAGCCCGGTCTAGCGGGAGTGAATGAGCAGTTCTTC
>TRBV27|TRBJ1-2|.|TRBD1
CASTSMGTGVGGAHYTF
TGTGCCAGCACCTCGATGGGGACAGGGGTCGGGGGGGCTCACTACACCTTC
>TRBV7-2|TRBJ2-1|.|TRBD2
CASSYRTSGNEQFF
TGTGCCAGCAGCTACCGGACTAGCGGTAATGAGCAGTTCTTC
>TRBV30|TRBJ2-7|.|TRBD1
CAWSVQGPSEQYF
TGTGCCTGGAGTGTACAGGGGCCATCCGAGCAGTACTTC
>TRBV5-1|TRBJ2-5|few|.
CASSLASSQETQYF
TGCGCCAGCAGCTTGGCTAGCAGTCAGGAGACCCAGTACTTC
>TRBV6-6|TRBJ2-2|.|TRBD2
CASSWSSGNTGELFF
TGTGCCAGCAGTTGGTCTAGCGGGAACACCGGGGAGCTGTTTTTT
>TRBV7-9|TRBJ1-2|.|.
CASSLWTEPGYTF
TGTGCCAGCAGCTTATGGACAGAGCCTGGCTACACCTTC
>TRBV18|TRBJ2-2|.|.
CASSPRGSTGELFF
TGTGCCAGCTCACCACGCGGGTCCACCGGGGAGCTGTTTTTT
>TRBV27|TRBJ2-1|.|.
CASSLQGFGEQFF
TGTGCCAGCAGTTTACAGGGGTTTGGTGAGCAGTTCTTC
>TRBV2|TRBJ1-2|few|.
CASSEEGNYGYTF
TGTGCCAGCAGTGAGGAGGGGAACTATGGCTACACCTTC
>TRBV5-1|TRBJ1-1|.|TRBD1
CASRETGGITEAFF
TGCGCCAGCAGGGAGACAGGGGGGATAACTGAAGCTTTCTTT
>TRBV28|TRBJ2-6|.|TRBD2
CASSLLGGGLGSGANVLTF
TGTGCCAGCAGTTTATTGGGGGGAGGGTTGGGGTCTGGGGCCAACGTCCTGACTTTC
>TRBV7-9|TRBJ2-7|.|TRBD1
CASSTSRDSSYEQYF
TGTGCCAGCAGCACCTCCCGGGACAGCTCCTACGAGCAGTACTTC
>TRBV5-5|TRBJ1-6|few|TRBD1
CASSSDRVSPLHF
TGTGCCAGCAGCTCCGACAGGGTGTCACCCCTCCACTTT
>TRBV5-1|TRBJ2-2|.|TRBD2
CASSTLAAGGFGELFF
TGCGCCAGCAGTACGTTGGCAGCGGGAGGTTTCGGGGAGCTGTTTTTT
>TRBV5-6|TRBJ2-1|.|.
CASSSEGAEQFF
TGTGCCAGCAGCTCGGAGGGGGCTGAGCAGTTCTTC
>TRBV5-1|TRBJ2-5|.|TRBD2
CASSLEGRVGETQYF
TGCGCCAGCAGCTTGGAGGGGAGGGTTGGAGAGACCCAGTACTTC
>TRBV28|TRBJ1-2|.|TRBD1
CASSSRTGTDYGYTF
TGTGCCAGCAGTTCCCGGACAGGGACTGACTATGGCTACACCTTC
>TRBV28|TRBJ2-1|.|.
CASSLHGTLSYNEQFF
TGTGCCAGCAGTCTACACGGGACTCTCTCCTACAATGAGCAGTTCTTC
>TRBV11-2|TRBJ2-7|.|TRBD2
CASSLVAGGSYEQYF
TGTGCCAGCAGCTTAGTGGCGGGAGGTTCCTACGAGCAGTACTTC
>TRBV9|TRBJ2-5|once|TRBD1
CASSYRTGSQETQYF
TGTGCCAGCAGCTACCGGACAGGGAGCCAAGAGACCCAGTACTTC
>TRBV7-2|TRBJ2-1|.|TRBD2
CASSLLAGEQFF
TGTGCCAGCAGTTTGCTAGCGGGTGAGCAGTTCTTC
>TRBV29-1|TRBJ2-7|.|TRBD2
CSARGSGSNEQYF
TGCAGCGCTCGGGGTAGCGGGAGCAACGAGCAGTACTTC
>TRBV27|TRBJ1-5|.|TRBD1
CASSLSQGGQPQHF
TGTGCCAGCAGTTTATCCCAGGGGGGTCAGCCCCAGCATTTT
>TRBV30|TRBJ2-5|.|.
CAWSRKVAFIETQYF
TGTGCCTGGAGCCGAAAGGTAGCGTTCATAGAGACCCAGTACTTC
>TRBV5-6|TRBJ2-6|.|.
CASRLLDSSGANVLTF
TGTGCCAGCCGACTCCTCGATAGCTCTGGGGCCAACGTCCTGACTTTC
>TRBV5-4|TRBJ1-6|.|TRBD1
CASSLVDRVGSPLHF
TGTGCCAGCAGCTTGGTCGACAGGGTGGGATCACCCCTCCACTTT
>TRBV29-1|TRBJ2-1|.|TRBD1
CSVEDRDRRGRSFVREQFF
TGCAGCGTTGAAGATCGGGACCGCAGGGGGCGAAGCTTCGTCCGTGAGCAGTTCTTC
>TRBV11-2|TRBJ2-5|.|TRBD2
CASSKAGGWETQYF
TGTGCCAGCAGTAAAGCGGGAGGGTGGGAGACCCAGTACTTC
>TRBV19|TRBJ2-7|.|TRBD1
CATKGAIGEGEQYF
TGTGCCACGAAGGGGGCCATCGGCGAGGGGGAGCAGTACTTC
>TRBV18|TRBJ2-7|once|.
CASSRSGTSYEQYF
TGTGCCAGCTCACGATCCGGGACTTCCTACGAGCAGTACTTC
>TRBV27|TRBJ2-5|.|TRBD2
CASSRTSGRQETQYF
TGTGCCAGCAGCAGGACTAGCGGTAGACAAGAGACCCAGTACTTC
>TRBV5-1|TRBJ1-1|.|TRBD1
CASSSGTVYTEAFF
TGCGCCAGCAGCTCCGGGACAGTATACACTGAAGCTTTCTTT
>TRBV7-3|TRBJ1-5|once|.
CASSVRGGQPQHF
TGTGCCAGCAGCGTTCGGGGTGGTCAGCCCCAGCATTTT
>TRBV7-2|TRBJ1-3|once|.
CASSTEPWGNTIYF
TGTGCCAGCAGCACGGAGCCCTGGGGAAACACCATATATTTT
>TRBV5-4|TRBJ2-2|.|TRBD2
CASSLDPSGSFGTGELFF
TGTGCCAGCAGCTTGGATCCTAGCGGGAGTTTTGGCACCGGGGAGCTGTTTTTT
>TRBV11-2|TRBJ2-1|.|TRBD2
CASSSGLAVYNEQFF
TGTGCCAGCAGCTCGGGACTAGCGGTATACAATGAGCAGTTCTTC
>TRBV5-8|TRBJ2-5|.|TRBD2
CASKYERGRALETQYF
TGTGCCAGCAAATATGAGCGTGGGAGGGCCCTAGAGACCCAGTACTTC
>TRBV7-2|TRBJ2-3|.|TRBD2
CASSLVGTPGGSDTQYF
TGTGCCAGCAGCTTAGTCGGGACCCCGGGGGGGTCAGATACGCAGTATTTT
>TRBV2|TRBJ2-1|.|.
CASSEVGNEQFF
TGTGCCAGCAGTGAGGTCGGCAATGAGCAGTTCTTC
>TRBV7-9|TRBJ1-4|once|TRBD1
CASSLTGSEKLFF
TGTGCCAGCAGCTTGACAGGGAGTGAAAAACTGTTTTTT
>TRBV6-1|TRBJ1-3|.|.
CASSDRGSGGNTIYF
TGTGCCAGCAGTGATCGAGGGAGTGGTGGAAACACCATATATTTT
>TRBV28|TRBJ1-2|.|.
CASSLSRGIGGYTF
TGTGCCAGCAGTTTATCGAGGGGGATAGGGGGCTACACCTTC
>TRBV19|TRBJ1-5|.|.
CASTSLSNQPQHF
TGTGCCAGTACCAGTCTTAGCAATCAGCCCCAGCATTTT
>TRBV7-7|TRBJ2-5|.|TRBD2
CASSSSGRGETQYF
TGTGCTAGCAGCTCTAGCGGGAGAGGAGAGACCCAGTACTTC
>TRBV18|TRBJ2-2|once|TRBD2
CASSRTPAGGPRNTGELFF
TGTGCCAGCTCACGTACTCCAGCGGGAGGGCCAAGGAACACCGGGGAGCTGTTTTTT
>TRBV6-5|TRBJ2-3|.|TRBD2
CASSYPSEREGDTQYF
TGTGCCAGCAGTTACCCCTCGGAGCGGGAGGGGGATACGCAGTATTTT
>TRBV5-5|TRBJ2-3|.|.
CASISEAFTDTQYF
TGTGCCAGCATCTCAGAGGCCTTCACAGATACGCAGTATTTT
>TRBV2|TRBJ2-3|.|TRBD2
CASCSLGLAAGGDTQYF
TGTGCCAGCTGTAGCCTGGGACTAGCGGCGGGTGGAGATACGCAGTATTTT
>TRBV5-1|TRBJ2-6|.|TRBD1
CASSTGTGFSGANVLTF
TGCGCCAGCAGCACCGGGACAGGTTTTTCTGGGGCCAACGTCCTGACTTTC
>TRBV11-1|TRBJ2-5|.|.
CASSIQETQYF
TGTGCCAGCAGCATACAAGAGACCCAGTACTTC
>TRBV5-6|TRBJ1-6|.|.
CASSPSPGPLHF
TGTGCCAGCAGCCCCTCTCCGGGGCCCCTCCACTTT
>TRBV2|TRBJ1-6|.|.
CASKVSGISPLHF
TGTGCCAGCAAGGTCTCGGGAATTTCACCCCTCCACTTT
>TRBV2|TRBJ1-3|once|TRBD1
CASSEQGVGNTIYF
TGTGCCAGCAGTGAACAGGGGGTTGGAAACACCATATATTTT
>TRBV7-8|TRBJ2-7|.|.
CASSFAQGKTYEQYF
TGTGCCAGCAGCTTTGCGCAGGGGAAGACCTACGAGCAGTACTTC